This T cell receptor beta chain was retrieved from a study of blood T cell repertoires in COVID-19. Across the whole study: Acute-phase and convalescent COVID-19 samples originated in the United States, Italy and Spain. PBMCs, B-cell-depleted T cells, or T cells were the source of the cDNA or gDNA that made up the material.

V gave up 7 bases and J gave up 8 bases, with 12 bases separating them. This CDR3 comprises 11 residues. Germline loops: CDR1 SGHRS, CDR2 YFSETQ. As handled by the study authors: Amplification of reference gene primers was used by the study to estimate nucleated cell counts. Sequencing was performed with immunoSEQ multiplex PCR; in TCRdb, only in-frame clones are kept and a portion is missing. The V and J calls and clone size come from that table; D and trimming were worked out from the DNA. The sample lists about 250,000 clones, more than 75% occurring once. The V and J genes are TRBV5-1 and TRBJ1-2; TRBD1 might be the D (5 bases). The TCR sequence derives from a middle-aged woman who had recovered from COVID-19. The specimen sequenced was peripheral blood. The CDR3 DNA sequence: TGCGCCAGCGCAGGGACTGGGGGCTACACCTTC. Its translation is CASAGTGGYTF.